This T cell receptor (beta chain) was found in a study of OX40 agonist ivuxolimab in advanced cancers. Study in general: It was permissible to have had prior anti-PD-1, anti-PD-L1 or anti-CTLA-4 therapy, and 40% had some. Study results and caveats: On average, CD8+ T cells showed a greater number of expanded clones than CD4+. Clones of CD4+ and CD8+ blood T cells grew by week 6 at doses of 0.1 to 3.0 mg/kg.

Measured with immunoSEQ multiplex PCR; TCRdb has only the in-frame clones, and not every one. The sample lists about 99,000 clones, roughly 94% occurring once. Collection of blood occurred at baseline, at cycle 4 day 1, and at cycle 7 day 1. Regarding this clone: Its specificity is not known. Other nucleotide sequences in the sample specify the same CDR3.

Germline V lookup: CDR1 SQVTM, CDR2 ANQGSEA. Trimming removed 6 bases from V and 6 bases from J; junction bases left unmatched: 7. CDR3 size: 13 residues. This chain connects TRBV29-1 to TRBJ1-5; 8 bases are a match to TRBD1. The source was CD4+ or CD8+ T cells sorted from blood, collected in a trial of the OX40 agonist ivuxolimab. The clonotype comes from an adult with an advanced solid tumor such as melanoma, head and neck, liver or kidney cancer. The CDR3 nucleotides read TGCAGCGTGCAAGGACAGGGAAGTCAGCCCCAGCATTTT. It encodes CSVQGQGSQPQHF.